The clone carrying this T cell receptor (beta chain) was seen more than once but under ten times. This sample was included in a study of T-cell memory formation after mild COVID-19. Study-wide background: TCR clusters were largely donor specific.

Trimming at V came to 3 bases and at J to 5 bases, leaving 2 bases not matched to a gene. This CDR3 comprises 13 residues. Per the germline V gene, CDR1 is LNHDA and CDR2 is SQIVND (reference sequence). Using its own MiXCR run on the 5' RACE reads, TCRdb lists one record per CDR3 protein. The data hold 550,000 to 600,000 distinct CDR3 sequences, with about 20% observed a single time. Sequenced: PBMCs or a T cell subset sorted from them (not recorded which). This receptor was obtained from an adult woman who had mild COVID-19 (a few samples of this study predate the infection). Cell type and time point are not known. The chain is built from TRBV19 and TRBJ1-1; TRBD1 aligns across 8 bases. The CDR3 is CASSIDRGTEAFF. The CDR3 DNA sequence: TGTGCCAGTAGTATTGACAGGGGTACTGAAGCTTTCTTT.